The clone carrying this TCR beta chain has ten or more counts. Its antigen remains unidentified. Making the TCR beta libraries involved quantitative 5'-RACE with molecular barcodes. Each CDR3 protein gets one entry after TCRdb re-called the 5' RACE reads with MiXCR. The sample holds about 420,000 distinct CDR3 sequences, approximately 20% seen once. The data originate from a study of CD8 T cells in ankylosing spondylitis. Overall study findings and caveats: Enrichment of disease-linked clones was reportedly significant in matched ankylosing spondylitis synovial fluid. CD8+ by phenotype, disease-linked clones were relatively rare in peripheral blood. For ankylosing spondylitis blood, a TCR beta motif of fewer than 10 highly homologous variants appeared characteristic.

The sequence derives from a male donor with ankylosing spondylitis. Sequences were obtained from blood, either unsorted or a sorted T cell fraction (not recorded which).

The DNA of the CDR3 is TGCGCCAGCAGCTACGGACTAGATGAAGAGACCCAGTACTTC. It yields the protein CASSYGLDEETQYF. This chain joins TRBV4-1 and TRBJ2-5; 7 nucleotides line up with TRBD2. There are 14 residues in the CDR3. The J segment lost 3 bases and the V segment lost 5 bases, leaving 6 bases of the junction unmatched. Germline lookup yields CDR1 MGHRA and CDR2 YSYEKL.